This entry concerns a single TCR beta chain. The antigen is undetermined. This sample is drawn from a study of T cells expressing NK-cell markers. Study in general: Sorted CD3+CD56+NKG2C+, CD3+CD56+NKG2C- and CD3+CD56-NKG2C+ T-cell subsets were beta-chain profiled. Broader study findings: About 1.0-8% of CD8+ T cells in roughly six donors belonged to dominant NKG2C+ clonotypes. One observes that, in a handful of donors, these clonotypes were also the leading ones within the CD3+CD56-NKG2C+ fraction.

The CDR3 contains 14 residues. In germline, CDR1 is SGHTA, CDR2 FQGNSA. As the method of synthesis, 5'RACE template switching with UMIs yielded TCR beta cDNA. TCRdb re-called the 5' RACE reads; one entry per CDR3 protein, DNA not given. This sample's clone table lists 250,000 to 300,000 distinct CDR3 sequences. Sequencing was done on a sample of blood T cells: a sorted CD56 or NKG2C T cell subset, CD4+ or CD8+ T cells, or bulk PBMC T cells (not recorded which). The receptor was derived from a woman aged 18 to 75 in good health. The gene calls are TRBV7-2 and TRBJ1-5; the D call from TCRdb, TRBD1, cannot be confirmed without DNA. CDR3 region: CASSLGGQDQPQHF.